The clone carrying this T cell receptor (beta chain) was picked up one time. Its antigen is still unknown. Other DNA sequences in this specimen translate into the identical CDR3. Assay: immunoSEQ multiplex PCR; the TCRdb copy retains only in-frame clones and omits some. The table includes some 2 million clones, approximately 95% detected once. Trimming stripped 3 bases from V and 4 bases from J, with 16 bases between. In germline, CDR1 is MGHDK, CDR2 SYGVNS. The CDR3 is 15 residues long. The sample comes from a study of shared clonotypes between healthy human individuals. Findings of the study overall: The study generally estimated greater richness for naive than memory subsets.

Only CD45RO-negative cells positively selected for CCR7 counted as naive CD8 cells, so terminally differentiated effector memory CD45RA+ cells were excluded. Only Caucasian adults living in Nashville, Tennessee made up the donor group. The chain combines TRBV25-1 with TRBJ2-7, with a tentative D call TRBD1 (8 bases). The specimen sequenced was naive CD8+ T cells sorted from blood. This TCR was sampled from a man younger than 35 in good health. This chain's CDR3 is CASSEGGTGEYEQYF. In DNA, the CDR3 is TGTGCCAGCAGTGAGGGAGGGACAGGAGAATACGAGCAGTACTTC.